The rows below give T cell receptor beta chains drawn from one sample of a study of molecular identifiers for immune sequencing clone quantification. One entry per CDR3 protein, called by TCRdb with MiXCR from the PCR reads. The sample contains more than 550,000 distinct CDR3 sequences, around 25% of which appear only once. The sequencing input was naive CD8+ T cells from blood, with Jurkat cell RNA spiked in. The receptors were sampled from a human donor in good health. Some libraries in this study had Jurkat cell RNA spiked in. Both conserved end residues are trimmed from each CDR3.

v_call cdr3_aa
TRBV19 ASTPGGGALEQY
TRBV29-1 SVELRDRGYNEQF
TRBV27 ASGSPPGNYEQY
TRBV18 ASSPTGGVEAF
TRBV4-2 ASSQDWTPQPTDTQY
TRBV5-1 ASSGGQGLTEAF
TRBV12-3/TRBV12-4 ASSLAFQGSTDTQY
TRBV27 ASSLLRDPGPDTQY
TRBV7-8 ASSLVTGRGTQY
TRBV29-1 SVTGTESSYNEQF
TRBV5-4 ASTQGPPAGVLAYEQY
TRBV27 ASSPNQGLSYEQY
TRBV9 AGSPRQEPSYEQY
TRBV4-3 ASSQDRRGDEKLF
TRBV28 ASSHGGGNNQPQH